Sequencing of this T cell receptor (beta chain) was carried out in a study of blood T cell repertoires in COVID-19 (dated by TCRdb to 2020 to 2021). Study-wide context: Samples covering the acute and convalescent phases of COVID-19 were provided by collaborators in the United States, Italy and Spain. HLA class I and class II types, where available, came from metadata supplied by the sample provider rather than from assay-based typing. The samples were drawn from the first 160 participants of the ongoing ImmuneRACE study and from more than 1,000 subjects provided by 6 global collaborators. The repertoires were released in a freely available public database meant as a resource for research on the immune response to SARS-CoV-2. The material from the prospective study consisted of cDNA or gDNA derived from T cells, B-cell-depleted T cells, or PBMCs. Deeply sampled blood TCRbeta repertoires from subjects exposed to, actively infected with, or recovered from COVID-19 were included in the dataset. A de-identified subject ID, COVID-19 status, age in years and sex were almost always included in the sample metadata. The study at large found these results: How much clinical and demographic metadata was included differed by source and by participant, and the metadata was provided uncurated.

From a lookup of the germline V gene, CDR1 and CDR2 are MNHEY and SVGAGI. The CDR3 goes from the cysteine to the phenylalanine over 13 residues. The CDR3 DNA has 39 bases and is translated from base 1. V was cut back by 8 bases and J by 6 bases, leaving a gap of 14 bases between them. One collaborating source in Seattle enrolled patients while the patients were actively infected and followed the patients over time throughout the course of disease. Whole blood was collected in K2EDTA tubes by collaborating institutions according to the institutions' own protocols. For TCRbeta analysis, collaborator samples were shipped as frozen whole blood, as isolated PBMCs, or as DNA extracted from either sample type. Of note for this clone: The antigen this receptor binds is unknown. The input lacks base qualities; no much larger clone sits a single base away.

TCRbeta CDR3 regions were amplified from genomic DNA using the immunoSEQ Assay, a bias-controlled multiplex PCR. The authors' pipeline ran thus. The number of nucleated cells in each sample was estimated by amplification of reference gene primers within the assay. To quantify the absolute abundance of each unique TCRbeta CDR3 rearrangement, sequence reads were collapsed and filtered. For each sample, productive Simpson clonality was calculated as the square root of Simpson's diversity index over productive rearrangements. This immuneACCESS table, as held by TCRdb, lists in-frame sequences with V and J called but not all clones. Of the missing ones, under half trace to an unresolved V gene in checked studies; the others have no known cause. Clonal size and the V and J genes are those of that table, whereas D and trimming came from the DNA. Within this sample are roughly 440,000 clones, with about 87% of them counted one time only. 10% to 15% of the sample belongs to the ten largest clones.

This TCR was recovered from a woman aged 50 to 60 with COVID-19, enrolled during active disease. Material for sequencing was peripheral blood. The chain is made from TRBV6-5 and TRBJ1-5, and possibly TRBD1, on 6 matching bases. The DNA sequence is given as TGTGCCAGCTCCGCAGGGGTCGCTCAGCCCCAGCATTTT. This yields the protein CASSAGVAQPQHF.